Listed here are 25 T cell receptor beta chains from one sample, sequenced in a study of T cells in tuberculosis. Thawed, overnight-rested PBMC were stained with GMM-loaded CD1B tetramer, viability dye and anti-CD3, then sorted. C32 glucose monomycolate from Rhodococcus equi was loaded onto the CD1B tetramers. TCRdb's copy holds only in-frame clones and misses some; the assay was immunoSEQ multiplex PCR. The sample consists of 80,000 to 90,000 clones, approximately 90% of them appearing once. Material for sequencing was CD1b-GMM tetramer-negative cells sorted from PBMCs. The receptor set was obtained from an adult woman with latent tuberculosis.

The gene calls are TRBV5-1 and TRBJ1-3; D gene ambiguous. Between the trimmed V and J ends, which lost 1 base and 4 bases, there was a span of 9 bases. This CDR3 region has 14 residues. The germline V gene encodes CDR1 SGHRS and CDR2 YFSETQ. CDR3 in amino acids: CASSLNRPGNTIYF. The CDR3 nucleotides read TGCGCCAGCAGCTTGAACAGACCCGGAAACACCATATATTTT.

The chain has TRBV18 and TRBJ2-2; 7 positions match TRBD2. CDR3 length: 17 residues. Germline V gene data show CDR1 as KGHSH and CDR2 as LQKENI. The junction had 6 bases not matched to a gene; V was cut back by 2 bases and J by 0 bases. CDR3 nucleotides: TGTGCCAGCTCACCATTAACCGGGGGGTCGAACACCGGGGAGCTGTTTTTT. It translates to CASSPLTGGSNTGELFF.

V gene TRBV5-6 combines with J gene TRBJ2-1, with D possibly TRBD2 on 7 matching bases. The CDR3 contains 17 residues. Deletions cut 2 bases from V and 8 bases from J, with 23 bases between. Germline values: CDR1 SGHDT, CDR2 YYEEEE. CDR3 region: CASSFPRGASRLDEQFF. In DNA form, the CDR3 reads TGTGCCAGCAGCTTTCCACGGGGGGCATCTCGGCTCGATGAGCAGTTCTTC.

The chain employs TRBV5-1 and TRBJ1-1; 10 bases line up with TRBD1. With V trimmed by 4 bases and J by 0 bases, 6 bases remained unmatched. Germline loops: CDR1 SGHRS, CDR2 YFSETQ. The CDR3 contains 16 residues. CDR3 amino acids: CASSRTGGHMNTEAFF. CDR3 bases: TGCGCCAGCAGCCGGACAGGGGGACACATGAACACTGAAGCTTTCTTT.

The CDR3 DNA reads TGCAGCGTTGCGGTTGGCTATGGCTACACCTTC. This translates into CSVAVGYGYTF. The chain joins TRBV29-1 to TRBJ1-2; D is unclear. Germline assignment: CDR1 SQVTM and CDR2 ANQGSEA. The V end was cut by 4 bases, the J end by 4 bases, with 7 bases between. CDR3 length: 11 amino acids. The whole variable domain, filled in from reference TRBV29-1 and TRBJ1-2, reads SAVISQKPSRDICQRGTSLTIQCQVDSQVTMMFWYRQQPGQSLTLIATANQGSEATYESGFVIDKFPISRPNLTFSTLTVSNMSPEDSSIYLCSVAVGYGYTFGSGTRLTVV.

The J gene is TRBJ1-2, the V gene TRBV7-9, with unresolved D. V gave up 5 bases and J gave up 5 bases, with 15 bases separating them. Per the germline V gene, CDR1 is SEHNR and CDR2 is FQNEAQ (reference sequence). CDR3 length: 14 residues. Here the CDR3 DNA reads TGTGCCAGCAGCCCCCTCCCAGTTAAGTATGGCTACACCTTC. Translation gives CASSPLPVKYGYTF.

The chain employs TRBV5-1 and TRBJ1-5, with 7 bases matching TRBD1. Germline assignment: CDR1 SGHRS and CDR2 YFSETQ. V shed 2 bases, J shed 5 bases, and the junction held 1 base outside the gene matches. This CDR3 region has 13 residues. CDR3 coding DNA: TGCGCCAGCAGCTTCGGGACAGATCAGCCCCAGCATTTT. Translation: CASSFGTDQPQHF.

The chain couples TRBV9 to TRBJ2-1; TRBD2 aligns across 10 bases. The CDR3 extends over 15 amino acids. Losses at the gene ends were 4 bases for V and 9 bases for J; bases not matched to a gene: 10. Germline V gives CDR1 SGDLS, CDR2 YYNGEE. In nucleotides, the CDR3 is TGTGCCAGCAGCCCAGGACTAGCGGAGTCGGGTGAGCAGTTCTTC. Translation gives CASSPGLAESGEQFF.

The J gene is TRBJ2-1, the V gene TRBV27; 8 bases map to TRBD2. CDR3 length: 16 amino acids. V was clipped by 4 bases and J by 4 bases; unmatched bases: 9. Germline assignment: CDR1 MNHEY and CDR2 SMNVEV (reference sequence). The CDR3 loop reads CASSSLSGVQYNEQFF. The CDR3 DNA is TGTGCCAGCAGTTCACTTAGCGGGGTGCAGTACAATGAGCAGTTCTTC.

This sequence joins TRBV10-3 and TRBJ1-1, with D perhaps TRBD1 (6 bases). This CDR3 has 16 amino acids. The V gene lost 3 bases and the J gene lost 5 bases, with 19 bases spanning the gap. From germline, CDR1 is ENHRY and CDR2 SYGVKD. This chain's CDR3 is CAISDQPGHQVTEAFF. The CDR3 region has the DNA TGTGCCATCAGTGACCAACCGGGACATCAGGTAACTGAAGCTTTCTTT.

The rearrangement links TRBV18 to TRBJ1-3; 9 bases align to TRBD1. V shed 6 bases and J 8 bases; nucleotides not matched to a gene: 11. This CDR3 has 15 amino acids. The germline V gene encodes CDR1 KGHSH and CDR2 LQKENI. CDR3 sequence: CASSLTGGTSDTIYF. The CDR3 DNA reads TGTGCCAGCTCGCTCACAGGGGGCACATCGGACACCATATATTTT. Drawing the rest from reference TRBV18 and TRBJ1-3, the complete variable domain is NAGVMQNPRHLVRRRGQEARLRCSPMKGHSHVYWYRQLPEEGLKFMVYLQKENIIDESGMPKERFSAEFPKEGPSILRIQQVVRGDSAAYFCASSLTGGTSDTIYFGEGSWLTVV.

This sequence joins TRBV14 and TRBJ2-1, with unresolved D. This CDR3 is 15 amino acids long. The germline gives CDR1 SGHDN, CDR2 FVKESK. Between the trimmed V and J ends, which lost 0 bases and 0 bases, there was a span of 6 bases. In DNA, the CDR3 is TGTGCCAGCAGCCAAGAAAAGAGCTCCTACAATGAGCAGTTCTTC. It codes for CASSQEKSSYNEQFF.

This clone occurred a few times. The V gene is TRBV30, the J gene TRBJ2-2; D perhaps matches TRBD1 (7 bases). The length of the CDR3 is 15 residues. V was trimmed by 4 bases and J by 6 bases, leaving 18 bases between them. The germline gives CDR1 GTSNPN, CDR2 SVGIG (reference sequence). This CDR3 is CAWTPQDREAGELFF. The CDR3 DNA reads TGTGCCTGGACCCCACAAGACAGGGAGGCCGGGGAGCTGTTTTTT.

The rearrangement uses TRBV9 and TRBJ2-5, with D possibly matching TRBD1 (7 bases). The CDR3 length is 16 residues. Per the germline V gene, CDR1 is SGDLS and CDR2 is YYNGEE. Trimming removed 0 bases at V and 5 bases at J, with 17 bases between. The CDR3 nucleotides read TGTGCCAGCAGCGTAGGTGGAGGGGCCAGGGGGGAGACCCAGTACTTC. Its protein product is CASSVGGGARGETQYF.

The chain couples TRBV20-1 to TRBJ2-5; D ambiguous. The CDR3 has 11 residues. The ends were cut back, 1 base at V and 5 bases at J, with 5 bases in the middle. Germline V gene data show CDR1 as DFQATT and CDR2 as SNEGSKA (reference sequence). CDR3 amino acids: CSARALETQYF. The CDR3, as DNA: TGCAGTGCTAGAGCCTTGGAGACCCAGTACTTC.

The chain carries TRBV2 and TRBJ1-1, with D uncertain. Germline V lookup: CDR1 SNHLY, CDR2 FYNNEI. V was cut by 6 bases and J by 1 base, with 6 bases left in between. This CDR3 contains 12 residues. For the CDR3, the DNA is TGTGCCAGCAGACTACAGAACACTGAAGCTTTCTTT. The encoded protein is CASRLQNTEAFF.

The genes are TRBV19 and TRBJ1-1; D might be TRBD1 (6 bases). The CDR3 covers 16 residues. From germline, CDR1 is LNHDA and CDR2 SQIVND (reference sequence). Trimming cost V 1 base and J 1 base, with 13 bases left between them. The CDR3 DNA sequence: TGTGCCAGTAGTATAGGTTTTGGGGGCCCGAACACTGAAGCTTTCTTT. Its translation: CASSIGFGGPNTEAFF.

CDR3 amino acids: CASSHRTGAIEQYF. The CDR3 DNA reads TGCGCCAGCAGCCACCGGACAGGGGCAATCGAGCAGTACTTC. The chain links TRBV4-1 to TRBJ2-7; 9 nucleotides agree with TRBD1. This CDR3 has 14 residues. From germline, CDR1 is MGHRA and CDR2 YSYEKL. Trimming at V came to 3 bases and at J to 6 bases, leaving 6 bases not matched to a gene.

This rearrangement joins TRBV18 to TRBJ1-2; D is undetermined. Looked up from germline, CDR1 is KGHSH and CDR2 is LQKENI. CDR3 size: 18 residues. V shed 2 bases and J shed 2 bases, with 21 bases lying between them. In DNA form, the CDR3 reads TGTGCCAGCTCACCAGGCTTTTCCGCCTCAGGAACCAACTATGGCTACACCTTC. This sequence encodes CASSPGFSASGTNYGYTF.

V gene TRBV30 combines with J gene TRBJ1-5; perhaps TRBD1 as D (6 bases). This CDR3 is built from 16 residues. Trimming pared 5 bases from V and 0 bases from J, leaving 17 bases between. Germline values: CDR1 GTSNPN, CDR2 SVGIG (reference sequence). The CDR3 region has the DNA TGTGCCTGGCAGAAGGGACACCTATATAGCAATCAGCCCCAGCATTTT. Translation gives CAWQKGHLYSNQPQHF.

The V call is TRBV5-1, the J call TRBJ2-3; 11 positions agree with TRBD2. J lost 0 bases, V lost 3 bases, and 3 bases had no gene match. Germline values: CDR1 SGHRS, CDR2 YFSETQ. The CDR3 contains 16 residues. CDR3 bases: TGCGCCAGCAGCTCGGGACTAGCGGCCAGCACAGATACGCAGTATTTT. It specifies CASSSGLAASTDTQYF.

The chain employs TRBV5-6 and TRBJ2-7, with 8 nucleotides matching TRBD1. Germline CDR1 reads SGHDT; CDR2 reads YYEEEE. Trimming removed 2 bases from V and 2 bases from J; junction bases left unmatched: 6. The CDR3 loop spans 15 amino acids. CDR3 loop: CASSFRGPTTYEQYF. The CDR3 nucleotides read TGTGCCAGCAGCTTCAGGGGGCCCACTACCTACGAGCAGTACTTC.

CDR3 residues: CASSLGLARIETQYF. The DNA of the CDR3 is TGCGCCAGCAGCTTAGGACTAGCGAGGATTGAGACCCAGTACTTC. The chain combines TRBV5-1 with TRBJ2-5; 9 positions match TRBD2. Trimming at V came to 2 bases and at J to 5 bases, leaving 7 bases not matched to a gene. CDR3 length: 15 residues. CDR1 and CDR2 (germline): SGHRS, YFSETQ.

The rearrangement links TRBV2 to TRBJ2-7; D might be TRBD1 (6 bases). CDR3 size: 15 residues. Between the trimmed V and J ends, which lost 5 bases and 3 bases, there was a span of 17 bases. Germline assignment: CDR1 SNHLY and CDR2 FYNNEI. In nucleotides, the CDR3 is TGTGCCAGCAGTTCCATCGACAGGACCCTCTACGAGCAGTACTTC. Residues: CASSSIDRTLYEQYF. The entire variable domain, with the rest obtained from reference TRBV2 and TRBJ2-7, is as follows: EPEVTQTPSHQVTQMGQEVILRCVPISNHLYFYWYRQILGQKVEFLVSFYNNEISEKSEIFDDQFSVERPDGSNFTLKIRSTKLEDSAMYFCASSSIDRTLYEQYFGPGTRLTVT.

The gene calls are TRBV28 and TRBJ1-4; D ambiguous. The CDR3 has 16 residues. From germline, CDR1 is MDHEN and CDR2 SYDVKM. Deletions cut 4 bases from V and 2 bases from J, with 14 bases between. The CDR3 reads CASSSGGPATNEKLFF. CDR3 coding DNA: TGTGCCAGCAGTTCTGGCGGGCCCGCGACTAATGAAAAACTGTTTTTT.